The sequence of this T cell receptor beta chain was determined in a study of T cells in Graves' hyperthyroidism and ophthalmopathy. Study details: Before treatment of any kind, peripheral blood was taken at initial diagnosis.

Study conclusions and caveats: A 13 V-J model separated ophthalmopathy from stable hyperthyroidism. Most expanded thyroid clonotypes above 0.001 also appeared in blood.

Uncontrolled infection, other autoimmune disease, pregnancy or lactation excluded patients. Concerning this clonotype: What it recognizes is unknown.

The investigators amplified TCR beta CDR3 regions from RNA transcripts. In the first-round RT-PCR of the TCR CDR3, the HTBI primer set was used. TCRdb re-analysed the multiplex PCR reads in MiXCR, keeping a single row per CDR3 protein. Seen here are 450,000 to 600,000 distinct CDR3 sequences, less than 15% observed once, and the top ten hold approximately 15%. CDR1 is MNHNS, CDR2 SASEGT, per germline. This CDR3 has 12 residues. Between the trimmed V and J ends, which lost 8 bases and 0 bases, there was a span of 7 bases. The receptor comes from a woman in her thirties or forties with Graves' hyperthyroidism. The rearrangement uses TRBV6-1 and TRBJ1-1, with no clear D. Sequencing was carried out using blood. The CDR3 bases are TGTGCCAGCCTGGGTCTGAACACTGAAGCTTTCTTT. This sequence encodes CASLGLNTEAFF.